The next 20 T cell receptor beta chains were all read from a single sample in a study of Graves' ophthalmopathy and Graves' hyperthyroidism. RNA served as the template for amplifying TCR beta CDR3 regions. First-round RT-PCR used HTBI primers; second-round multiplex PCR followed. TCRdb recomputed calls from the multiplex PCR reads with MiXCR, one row per CDR3 protein. The table lists 340,000 or so distinct CDR3 sequences, about a sixth of them singletons, with 9% to 15% in the top ten. Sequenced sample: peripheral blood. These receptors originate from an adult man with Graves' ophthalmopathy.

This clonotype was seen ten or more times. This rearrangement joins TRBV9 to TRBJ1-1; D gene unclear. V lost 1 base and J 5 bases, leaving 9 bases between the germline ends. The CDR3 covers 13 residues. Germline CDR1 and CDR2: SGDLS and YYNGEE. The CDR3 region is CASSVSPATEAFF. The DNA of the CDR3 is TGTGCCAGCAGCGTAAGCCCAGCGACTGAAGCTTTCTTT. The full variable domain, with the rest looked up from reference TRBV9 and TRBJ1-1, is DSGVTQTPKHLITATGQRVTLRCSPRSGDLSVYWYQQSLDQGLQFLIQYYNGEERAKGNILERFSAQQFPDLHSELNLSSLELGDSALYFCASSVSPATEAFFGQGTRLTVV.

The CDR3 protein is CASSLQFANTGELFF. DNA for the CDR3: TGCGCCAGCAGCTTACAGTTCGCGAACACCGGGGAGCTGTTTTTT. J is TRBJ2-2 and V is TRBV5-1; unclear D gene. The CDR3 consists of 15 residues. CDR1 and CDR2 (germline): SGHRS, YFSETQ. The V end lost 2 bases, the J end lost 0 bases, and 8 bases lay between the germline ends.

This clonotype was observed at least ten times. The genes are TRBV6-2 or TRBV6-3 and TRBJ1-1; weak D call: TRBD1 (5 bases). This CDR3 comprises 15 residues. V lost 3 bases and J lost 1, with 12 bases in between. Germline V CDR1 and CDR2: MNHEY, SVGEGT. Here the CDR3 DNA reads TGTGCCAGCAGTTATCCCAGGGCGACGAACACTGAAGCTTTCTTT. Residues: CASSYPRATNTEAFF.

This clonotype was counted many times. The chain recombines TRBV14 with TRBJ2-2, with D hard to call. CDR1 and CDR2 from the germline V gene are SGHDN and FVKESK. CDR3 length equals 13 residues. V lost 4 bases and J 7 bases, leaving 10 bases between the germline ends. CDR3 residues: CASSPTAIGELFF. DNA of the CDR3: TGTGCCAGCAGCCCGACGGCCATCGGGGAGCTGTTTTTT.

The table lists this clonotype with a few counts. Since a much larger clone is just one base distant, this may be a read error. This chain connects TRBV24-1 to TRBJ2-2, with 7 bases that match TRBD1. Germline loops: CDR1 KGHDR, CDR2 SFDVKD. The CDR3 totals 16 residues. The CDR3 reads CAISDSRGRGTGELFF. The CDR3, as DNA: TGTGCCATCAGTGATTCCCGGGGCAGGGGGACCGGGGAGCTGTTTTTT.

Remarks on this clonotype: A junction end diverges from the germline sequence, so it may reflect a read error. V and J are TRBV12-3 or TRBV12-4 and TRBJ2-7; 8 bases match TRBD1. CDR3 length: 15 amino acids. CDR3 bases: TGTGGCAGCACTCCTACAGGGGGGAGCTCCTACGAGCAGTACTTC. Its protein product is CGSTPTGGSSYEQYF.

In this sample, this clonotype turned up many times. This is likely a read error, given that the CDR3 carries no conserved phenylalanine or tryptophan at its end. The CDR3 sequence is CASSPPDRYEQYL. As DNA, the CDR3 is TGTGCCAGCAGCCCGCCCGACAGATACGAGCAGTACCTC. The gene calls are TRBV28 and TRBJ2-7, with D possibly being TRBD1 (5 bases). V was clipped by 6 bases and J by 4 bases, with 13 bases between them. Germline V gene data show CDR1 as MDHEN and CDR2 as SYDVKM. This CDR3 has 13 residues.

This clonotype has at least ten counts. The chain carries TRBV4-1 and TRBJ1-5; D not certain. The CDR3 loop spans 14 amino acids. Per the germline V gene, CDR1 is MGHRA and CDR2 is YSYEKL. The V gene lost 4 bases and the J gene lost 0 bases, with 7 bases spanning the gap. CDR3 coding DNA: TGCGCCAGCAGCCCGGAACCTAGCAATCAGCCCCAGCATTTT. It specifies CASSPEPSNQPQHF.

The J gene is TRBJ2-5, the V gene TRBV6-1, with no clear D. Per the germline V gene, CDR1 is MNHNS and CDR2 is SASEGT. The V gene lost 6 bases and the J gene lost 2 bases, with 16 bases spanning the gap. This CDR3 spans 15 amino acids. CDR3 in amino acids: CASRKIVRAQETQYF. The DNA of the CDR3 is TGTGCCAGCAGAAAAATAGTACGGGCACAAGAGACCCAGTACTTC.

This clonotype was detected only once. The V and J genes are TRBV6-2 or TRBV6-3 and TRBJ1-1; maybe TRBD1 (5 bases). Per germline, CDR1 MNHEY and CDR2 SVGEGT. V was pared by 2 bases and J by 2 bases, with 18 bases between. CDR3 length: 17 residues. CDR3 sequence (DNA): TGTGCCAGCAGTTACGCGGAAAGCCAGGGCCTTAACACTGAAGCTTTCTTT. Translation gives CASSYAESQGLNTEAFF.

This clonotype has at least ten counts. V is TRBV4-1 and J is TRBJ2-7; D not resolved. The CDR3 loop spans 15 amino acids. V gave up 1 base and J gave up 3 bases, with 13 bases separating them. Germline CDR1 MGHRA, CDR2 YSYEKL. Written as DNA, the CDR3 is TGCGCCAGCAGCCAAGCCCCCGGACCGAACTACGAGCAGTACTTC. This translates into CASSQAPGPNYEQYF.

This clonotype was observed at least ten times. The rearrangement uses TRBV6-2 or TRBV6-3 and TRBJ2-2, with 12 bases fitting TRBD1. The CDR3 is 20 residues long. The J segment lost 0 bases and the V segment lost 0 bases, leaving 8 bases of the junction unmatched. From germline, CDR1 is MNHEY and CDR2 SVGEGT. CDR3 coding DNA: TGTGCCAGCAGTTACTCATCGGGACAGGGGGCAAGACCGAACACCGGGGAGCTGTTTTTT. Translation: CASSYSSGQGARPNTGELFF.

This clonotype was seen ten or more times. This sequence joins TRBV12-3 or TRBV12-4 and TRBJ1-5; 10 bases map to TRBD1. V trimming: 4 bases; J trimming: 6 bases; junction bases outside the gene matches: 6. The CDR3 is made up of 15 amino acids. CDR3 DNA: TGTGCCAGCAGTTCCCGGACAGGGGGAGGTCAGCCCCAGCATTTT. It encodes CASSSRTGGGQPQHF.

Ten or more counts support this clonotype. The rearrangement links TRBV12-5 to TRBJ2-2, with D tentatively TRBD1 (6 bases). The V gene lost 5 bases and the J gene lost 6 bases, with 13 bases spanning the gap. CDR1 LGHNT and CDR2 FRNRAP come from the germline V gene. The CDR3 is 14 residues long. The chain's CDR3 is CASGTTGLPGELFF. The CDR3 bases are TGTGCTAGTGGTACTACAGGGCTCCCCGGGGAGCTGTTTTTT. Looking up the rest from reference TRBV12-5 and TRBJ2-2 gives the full variable domain: DARVTQTPRHKVTEMGQEVTMRCQPILGHNTVFWYRQTMMQGLELLAYFRNRAPLDDSGMPKDRFSAEMPDATLATLKIQPSEPRDSAVYFCASGTTGLPGELFFGEGSRLTVL.

This clonotype was detected ten times or more. The chain links TRBV30 to TRBJ1-5; the D is unclear. Per germline, CDR1 GTSNPN and CDR2 SVGIG (reference sequence). The length of the CDR3 is 13 residues. Trimming left V 0 bases short and J 5 bases short, with 8 bases between. In DNA, the CDR3 is TGTGCCTGGAGTGTCTCGGACCATCAGCCCCAGCATTTT. It specifies CAWSVSDHQPQHF. Supplemented by reference TRBV30 and TRBJ1-5, the full variable domain reads SQTIHQWPATLVQPVGSPLSLECTVEGTSNPNLYWYRQAAGRGLQLLFYSVGIGQISSEVPQNLSASRPQDRQFILSSKKLLLSDSGFYLCAWSVSDHQPQHFGDGTRLSIL.

This clonotype was seen repeatedly, ten times or more. The chain joins TRBV27 to TRBJ2-4; TRBD2 might be the D (7 bases). The length of the CDR3 is 15 residues. Trimming pared 4 bases from V and 8 bases from J, leaving 18 bases between. Germline V gene data show CDR1 as MNHEY and CDR2 as SMNVEV (reference sequence). CDR3 DNA: TGTGCCAGCAGTTATACGGCGCGGGGGCGGGACATTCAGTACTTC. Encoded protein: CASSYTARGRDIQYF.

This clonotype was observed at least ten times. The chain recombines TRBV11-1 with TRBJ2-7; tentative D call: TRBD2 (6 bases). Germline V gene data show CDR1 as SGHAT and CDR2 as FQDESV (reference sequence). This CDR3 contains 17 residues. Trimming removed 7 bases at V and 5 bases at J, with 27 bases between. The CDR3 region is CASKTPGSGVPCHEQYF. In DNA form, the CDR3 reads TGTGCCAGCAAAACCCCGGGTTCGGGAGTTCCCTGCCACGAGCAGTACTTC.

This clonotype has ten or more counts. The chain couples TRBV6-1 to TRBJ2-5; the D gene is possibly TRBD1 (7 bases). This CDR3 has 13 amino acids. Per the germline V gene, CDR1 is MNHNS and CDR2 is SASEGT. Trimming stripped 6 bases from V and 5 bases from J, with 13 bases between. CDR3 sequence reads: CASSDREVETQYF. The CDR3, as DNA: TGTGCCAGCAGCGACAGGGAGGTGGAGACCCAGTACTTC.

The gene calls are TRBV5-1 and TRBJ2-6, with 10 bases lining up with TRBD1. Trimming at V came to 3 bases and at J to 1 base, leaving 7 bases not matched to a gene. The CDR3 spans 18 residues. Per the germline V gene, CDR1 is SGHRS and CDR2 is YFSETQ. The CDR3, as DNA: TGCGCCAGCAGCTCTGGGACAGGGGTGAATTCTGGGGCCAACGTCCTGACTTTC. It codes for CASSSGTGVNSGANVLTF.

This clonotype was picked up many times. J is TRBJ2-2 and V is TRBV20-1; D unresolved. V lost 5 bases to trimming and J lost 2 bases, with 12 bases between them. The CDR3 extends over 14 amino acids. Per germline, CDR1 DFQATT and CDR2 SNEGSKA (reference sequence). CDR3 DNA: TGCAGTGCTTCCTCTCAAAGTAACACCGGGGAGCTGTTTTTT. Its protein product is CSASSQSNTGELFF.